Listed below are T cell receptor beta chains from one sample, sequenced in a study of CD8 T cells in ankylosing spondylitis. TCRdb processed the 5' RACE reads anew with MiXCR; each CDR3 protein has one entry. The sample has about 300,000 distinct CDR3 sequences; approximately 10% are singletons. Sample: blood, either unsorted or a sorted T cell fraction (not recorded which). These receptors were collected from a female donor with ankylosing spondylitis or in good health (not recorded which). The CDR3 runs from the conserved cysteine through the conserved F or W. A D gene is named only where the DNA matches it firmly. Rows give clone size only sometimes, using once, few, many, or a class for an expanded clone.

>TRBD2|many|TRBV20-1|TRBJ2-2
CSARVREGYTGELFF
TGCAGTGCTAGAGTCCGGGAGGGATACACCGGGGAGCTGTTTTTT
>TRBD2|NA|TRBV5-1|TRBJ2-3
CARLAGGGDTQYF
TGCGCCAGGCTAGCGGGAGGCGGAGATACGCAGTATTTT
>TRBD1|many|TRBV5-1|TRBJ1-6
CASRYDRVRGGPLHF
TGCGCCAGCAGGTATGACAGGGTCCGGGGTGGACCCCTCCACTTT
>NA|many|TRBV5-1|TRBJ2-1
CASSVLGYNEQFF
TGCGCCAGTAGTGTGCTGGGTTACAATGAGCAGTTCTTC
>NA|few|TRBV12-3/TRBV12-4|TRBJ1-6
CASTLGPRYNSPLHF
TGTGCCAGCACCTTAGGGCCTCGCTATAATTCACCCCTCCACTTT
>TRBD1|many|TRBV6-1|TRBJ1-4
CASSPTGNEKLFF
TGTGCCAGCAGCCCGACAGGGAATGAAAAACTGTTTTTT
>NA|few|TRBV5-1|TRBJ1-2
CASSLERNYGYTF
TGCGCCAGCAGCTTGGAAAGAAACTATGGCTACACCTTC
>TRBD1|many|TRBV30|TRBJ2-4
CASSTGGNIQYF
TGTGCCTCCAGCACAGGGGGGAACATTCAGTACTTC
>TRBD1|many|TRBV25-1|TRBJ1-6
CASSEPRTGGAGYSPLHF
TGTGCCAGCAGTGAACCTCGGACAGGGGGCGCCGGTTATTCACCCCTCCACTTT
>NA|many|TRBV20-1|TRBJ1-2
CSAREPWAGYGYTF
TGCAGTGCACGGGAACCGTGGGCGGGCTATGGCTACACCTTC
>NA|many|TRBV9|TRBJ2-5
CASSLQGSGETQYF
TGTGCCAGCAGCTTGCAGGGGTCTGGAGAGACCCAGTACTTC
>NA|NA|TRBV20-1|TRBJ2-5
CSARYRDQETQYF
TGCAGTGCTCGGTACAGGGACCAAGAGACCCAGTACTTC
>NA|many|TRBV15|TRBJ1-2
CATSRVSDYGYTF
TGTGCCACCAGCAGAGTCAGTGACTATGGCTACACCTTC
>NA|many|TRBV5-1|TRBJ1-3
CASSLTTQGNTIYF
TGCGCCAGCAGCTTGACGACCCAGGGAAACACCATATATTTT
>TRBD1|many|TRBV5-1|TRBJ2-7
CASNTGTGSYEQYF
TGCGCCAGCAACACCGGGACAGGATCCTACGAGCAGTACTTC
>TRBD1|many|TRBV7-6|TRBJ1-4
CASSLDPPGGTNEKLFF
TGTGCCAGCAGCTTAGACCCCCCAGGGGGCACTAATGAAAAACTGTTTTTT
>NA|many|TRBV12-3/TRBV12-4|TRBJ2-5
CASSFDTLTQYF
TGTGCCAGCAGTTTTGATACATTGACCCAGTACTTC
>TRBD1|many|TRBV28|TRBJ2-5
CASSSPGQGTETQYF
TGTGCCAGCAGTTCTCCGGGACAGGGGACTGAGACCCAGTACTTC
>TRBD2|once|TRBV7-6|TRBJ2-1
CASSHGLAGTFSNEQFF
TGTGCCAGCAGCCACGGACTAGCGGGAACCTTTTCGAATGAGCAGTTCTTC
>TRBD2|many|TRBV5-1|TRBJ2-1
CASSLSSGNPRRGKEFF
TGCGCCAGCAGCTTGAGTAGCGGGAACCCCCGCCGGGGTAAGGAGTTCTTC
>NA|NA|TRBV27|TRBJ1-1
CASSLIRLGATEAFF
TGTGCCAGCAGTTTAATACGCCTCGGTGCGACTGAAGCTTTCTTT
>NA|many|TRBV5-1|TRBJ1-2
CASSLYRADGYTF
TGCGCCAGCAGCTTGTACAGGGCGGATGGCTACACCTTC
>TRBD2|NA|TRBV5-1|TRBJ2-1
CASSLASGGLSSYNEQFF
TGCGCCAGCAGCTTGGCTAGCGGGGGCCTGAGCTCCTACAATGAGCAGTTCTTC
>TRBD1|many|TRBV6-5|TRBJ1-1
CASSYSGQGNTEAFF
TGTGCCAGCAGTTACTCCGGACAGGGGAACACTGAAGCTTTCTTT
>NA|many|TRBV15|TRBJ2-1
CATSRDTYEQFF
TGTGCCACCAGCAGAGATACATATGAGCAGTTCTTC
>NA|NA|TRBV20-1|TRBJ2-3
CSATQRASASDTQYF
TGCAGTGCCACCCAGCGGGCCTCCGCGTCAGATACGCAGTATTTT
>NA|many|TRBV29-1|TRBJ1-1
CSVGRESTEAFF
TGCAGCGTTGGCAGGGAGAGCACTGAAGCTTTCTTT
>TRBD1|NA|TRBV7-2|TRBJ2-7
CASSQRQGPYEQYF
TGTGCCAGCAGCCAAAGACAGGGGCCCTACGAGCAGTACTTC
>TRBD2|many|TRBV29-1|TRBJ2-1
CSVEGGGFYNEQFF
TGCAGCGTTGAAGGGGGGGGTTTCTACAATGAGCAGTTCTTC
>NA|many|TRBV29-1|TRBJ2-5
CSVEGDRQETQYF
TGCAGCGTTGAAGGTGACAGACAAGAGACCCAGTACTTC
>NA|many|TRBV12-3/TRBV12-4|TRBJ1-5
CASRVTLSNQPQHF
TGTGCCAGCAGGGTGACGCTTAGCAATCAGCCCCAGCATTTT
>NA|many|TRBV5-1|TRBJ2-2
CASRSGLAENTGELFF
TGCGCCAGCCGCTCCGGGCTAGCAGAGAACACCGGGGAGCTGTTTTTT
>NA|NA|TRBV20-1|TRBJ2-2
CCARDWAGANTGELFF
TGCTGTGCTAGAGATTGGGCGGGCGCGAACACCGGGGAGCTGTTTTTT
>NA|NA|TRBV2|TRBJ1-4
CASSEALPSNDEKLFF
TGTGCCAGCAGTGAAGCGCTTCCCTCGAACGACGAAAAACTGTTTTTT
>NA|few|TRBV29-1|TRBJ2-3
CSVEDRWGDTQYF
TGCAGCGTTGAAGATCGGTGGGGTGATACGCAGTATTTT
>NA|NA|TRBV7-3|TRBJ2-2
CASSLRGGSTGELFF
TGTGCCAGCAGCTTAAGGGGCGGATCCACCGGGGAGCTGTTTTTT
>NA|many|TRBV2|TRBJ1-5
CASRPDTPNQPQHF
TGTGCCAGCAGGCCGGACACTCCCAATCAGCCCCAGCATTTT
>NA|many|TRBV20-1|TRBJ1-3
CSARDRKGVGGNTIYF
TGCAGTGCTAGAGATAGGAAGGGAGTAGGTGGAAACACCATATATTTT